This TCR beta chain stems from a study of T-cell memory formation after mild COVID-19. This CDR3 region has 14 residues. Germline V gives CDR1 MNHEY, CDR2 SVGAGI. The germline V and J ends were trimmed by 0 bases and 4 bases, with 9 bases remaining between them. TCRdb processed the 5' RACE reads anew with MiXCR; each CDR3 protein has one entry. The sample yields more than 250,000 distinct CDR3 sequences, around 15% seen once. This clonotype has a count of ten or more. The sample taken for sequencing was PBMCs or a T cell subset sorted from them (not recorded which). This chain joins TRBV6-5 and TRBJ1-1; tentatively, D is TRBD1 (6 bases). The receptor comes from a man between 18 and 29 years old who had mild COVID-19 (a few samples of this study predate the infection). Cell type and time point are not known. CDR3 region: CASSYSARGTEAFF. The CDR3 region has the DNA TGTGCCAGCAGTTACTCGGCCAGGGGCACTGAAGCTTTCTTT.